A selection of T cell receptor beta chains follows, all from one sample in a study of shared T cell receptors in the human thymus. Assay used: immunoSEQ multiplex PCR; TCRdb lists only in-frame clones, some missing. The sample contains 700,000 or so clones, roughly 88% of which appear only once. Another study also made use of these data, one on human thymus T cells.

The sequencing sample was made of thymocytes. Receptors originate from a girl less than two years old with a congenital heart defect. Each CDR3 is given with its conserved first and last residue. D genes are given only for firm matches. Part of the rows lack a size; the others show once, few, many or a class for expanded clones.

DNA | CDR3 | J | D | V | size
TGCGCCAGCAGCCAAGGTGGTAGCGGGGCCCCGTACCAAGAGACCCAGTACTTC | CASSQGGSGAPYQETQYF | TRBJ2-5 | TRBD2 | TRBV4-3 | NA
TGTGCCAGCAGTGCAGACCGGGGGGCGCGGTATGGCTACACCTTC | CASSADRGARYGYTF | TRBJ1-2 | NA | TRBV27 | NA
TGTGCCACCAGCGGCAGGATCATCTACGAGCAGTACTTC | CATSGRIIYEQYF | TRBJ2-7 | NA | TRBV15 | NA
TGTGCCAGCAGTCCCCACCCGACTAGCGGGGGAGTAGGAGATACGCAGTATTTT | CASSPHPTSGGVGDTQYF | TRBJ2-3 | TRBD2 | TRBV28 | NA
TGTGCCAGCAGTTCAAGGACTAGCGGCCGACAAGAGACCCAGTACTTC | CASSSRTSGRQETQYF | TRBJ2-5 | TRBD2 | TRBV28 | NA
TGCAGCGTTAGGACAGGGGCCTACACCTTC | CSVRTGAYTF | TRBJ1-2 | TRBD1 | TRBV29-1 | NA
TGTGCCACCTGGGACACCTCCTACGAGCAGTACTTC | CATWDTSYEQYF | TRBJ2-7 | NA | TRBV28 | NA
TGTGCCAGCAGGAGGAAACAGGAGACTGAAGCTTTCTTT | CASRRKQETEAFF | TRBJ1-1 | NA | TRBV5-4 | NA
TGCAGTGTACTTTTCGATCAGTTCTTC | CSVLFDQFF | TRBJ2-1 | NA | TRBV20-1 | NA
TGTGCCAGCAGCTTAAGGTTGGGGCGGTTGGGAACTGAAGCTTTCTTT | CASSLRLGRLGTEAFF | TRBJ1-1 | NA | TRBV7-2 | NA
TGTGCTAGTGGTTGGAGTCGACAGGGGGGGCAGCCCCAGCATTTT | CASGWSRQGGQPQHF | TRBJ1-5 | TRBD1 | TRBV12-5 | once
TGTGCCAGCAGTTTAGAGTACGACAATGAGCAGTTCTTC | CASSLEYDNEQFF | TRBJ2-1 | NA | TRBV27 | NA
TGTGCCAGCAGCGTAGTTCCGGGGGGCTACAATGAGCAGTTCTTC | CASSVVPGGYNEQFF | TRBJ2-1 | TRBD2 | TRBV9 | NA
TGTGCCAGCAGTTCGGGTGGATCACCCCTCCACTTT | CASSSGGSPLHF | TRBJ1-6 | NA | TRBV2 | NA
TGTGCCAGCAGTACAGGGATAGGCTACACCTTC | CASSTGIGYTF | TRBJ1-2 | NA | TRBV25-1 | NA
TGTGCCAGCAGCCAAGAATCGCGGCAGGGAAGGGGCCACCCTCCCTACGAGCAGTACTTC | CASSQESRQGRGHPPYEQYF | TRBJ2-7 | NA | TRBV14 | NA
TGTGCCAACACGGGGGATAGGAATGAGCAGTTCTTC | CANTGDRNEQFF | TRBJ2-1 | NA | TRBV2 | NA
TGTGCCAGCAGTCCCAACACGAACACCGGGGAGCTGTTTTTT | CASSPNTNTGELFF | TRBJ2-2 | NA | TRBV6-1 | NA
TGTGCCAGCAGTGAAACGGACAGGGGGCTTGTAGATACGCAGTATTTT | CASSETDRGLVDTQYF | TRBJ2-3 | TRBD1 | TRBV27 | NA
TGTGCCAGCAGTTTCTGGGGGCGGGTCGGGGAGCTGTTTTTT | CASSFWGRVGELFF | TRBJ2-2 | NA | TRBV27 | NA
TGCGCCAGCAGTGAGTCCCGGAACACTGAAGCTTTCTTT | CASSESRNTEAFF | TRBJ1-1 | NA | TRBV10-1 | few
TGTGCCAGCAGCTCCAACGGACAGGGAAAGTACTTC | CASSSNGQGKYF | TRBJ2-4 | TRBD1 | TRBV5-5 | NA
TGTGCCAGCAGCGGACAGGGGGCGCGAGTCTATGGCTACACCTTC | CASSGQGARVYGYTF | TRBJ1-2 | TRBD1 | TRBV6-1 | once
TGTGCCAGTAGTACACTATCGGCTCGAGGCTACACCTTC | CASSTLSARGYTF | TRBJ1-2 | NA | TRBV19 | NA
TGTGCCAGCAGCTTAACCCCCCCCGGGACTACGAACACCGGGGAGCTGTTTTTT | CASSLTPPGTTNTGELFF | TRBJ2-2 | TRBD2 | TRBV7-8 | NA
TGTGCCAGCTCCATCAACGGACAGGGCCCCACTGAAGCTTTCTTT | CASSINGQGPTEAFF | TRBJ1-1 | TRBD1 | TRBV6-1 | NA
TGTGCCAGCAGGACTACGGACGCACCGATATCAGATACGCAGTATTTT | CASRTTDAPISDTQYF | TRBJ2-3 | NA | TRBV7-9 | few
TGTGCCAGCAGCTTGGGGCGGGGTCAAGAGACCCAGTACTTC | CASSLGRGQETQYF | TRBJ2-5 | NA | TRBV5-4 | NA
TGTGCCAGCAGCTTCCTAGCGGGGGGGAACACCGGGGAGCTGTTTTTT | CASSFLAGGNTGELFF | TRBJ2-2 | TRBD2 | TRBV11-2 | NA
TGTGCCAGTAATTCGACGGACAGGGAGGTCGGCAATCAGCCCCAGCATTTT | CASNSTDREVGNQPQHF | TRBJ1-5 | TRBD1 | TRBV19 | NA
TGTGCCAACGAGGGTTGGAACAATGAGCAGTTCTTC | CANEGWNNEQFF | TRBJ2-1 | NA | TRBV6-1 | NA
TGTGCTAGCAGCCTCGGGACTAGAGCTCAAGAGACCCAGTACTTC | CASSLGTRAQETQYF | TRBJ2-5 | TRBD2 | TRBV7-7 | NA
TGTGCCAGCAGCCAAGACGGGGGACCCTACTACGAGCAGTACTTC | CASSQDGGPYYEQYF | TRBJ2-7 | NA | TRBV4-2 | NA
TGCGCCAGCAGCCAAGAAGGGGCCGGGGGGCGCGGGGCCTACAATGAGCAGTTCTTC | CASSQEGAGGRGAYNEQFF | TRBJ2-1 | NA | TRBV4-1 | NA
TGTGCCAGCAGCTCATTTTGGACAGGGCAACCTGGGAGTGAAAAACTGTTTTTT | CASSSFWTGQPGSEKLFF | TRBJ1-4 | TRBD1 | TRBV5-8 | NA
TGTGCCAGCAGCCTACAGGGACAACAAGAGACCCAGTACTTC | CASSLQGQQETQYF | TRBJ2-5 | NA | TRBV11-2 | NA
TGTGCCAGCAGTCTGCGGGGGCAGGGAGATGGCTACACCTTC | CASSLRGQGDGYTF | TRBJ1-2 | NA | TRBV27 | NA
TGTGCCAGCGAGGTACTAGCGGGGTCTTCGAGGTATGGTGAGCAGTTCTTC | CASEVLAGSSRYGEQFF | TRBJ2-1 | TRBD2 | TRBV2 | NA
TGTGCCAGCTCACCATTGGCGGTCTACAATGAGCAGTTCTTC | CASSPLAVYNEQFF | TRBJ2-1 | NA | TRBV18 | NA
TGTGCCAGCAGCTCAAACAAGGGACAGGGGTTTCGGGAGACCCAGTACTTC | CASSSNKGQGFRETQYF | TRBJ2-5 | TRBD1 | TRBV9 | NA
TGTGCCAGCAGCCACAGGGGGGGAACCGGGGAGCTGTTTTTT | CASSHRGGTGELFF | TRBJ2-2 | NA | TRBV7-6 | NA
TGTGCCAGCAGTGAAACTGGTGTAGTATTAAGGACAGGGAAGGATACCAATCAGCCCCAGCATTTT | CASSETGVVLRTGKDTNQPQHF | TRBJ1-5 | TRBD1 | TRBV6-1 | NA
TGTGCCAGCAGCTTCAACAGGCTGAGGACAGGGCGGTATAATTCACCCCTCCACTTT | CASSFNRLRTGRYNSPLHF | TRBJ1-6 | TRBD1 | TRBV5-5 | NA
TGTGCCATCAGTTTTTCGACAGAACCCCGCACAGATACGCAGTATTTT | CAISFSTEPRTDTQYF | TRBJ2-3 | NA | TRBV10-3 | NA
TGCGCCAGCAGCTTAGGAGGGACAGCAATTAATATTAACTATGGCTACACCTTC | CASSLGGTAININYGYTF | TRBJ1-2 | TRBD1 | TRBV5-1 | few
TGTGCCAGTAGGATCAACCGGGACAGCCAACCTGAAGCTTTCTTT | CASRINRDSQPEAFF | TRBJ1-1 | TRBD1 | TRBV19 | NA
TGTGCCAGCAGCTGGGGGTGGGAGGTGGTGAACACTGAAGCTTTCTTT | CASSWGWEVVNTEAFF | TRBJ1-1 | NA | TRBV5-4 | NA
TGCAGTGCTAGTACTCCTGAAGCTTTCTTT | CSASTPEAFF | TRBJ1-1 | NA | TRBV20-1 | once
TGTGCCATCAGGAGGACACTCGACTACGAGCAGTACTTC | CAIRRTLDYEQYF | TRBJ2-7 | NA | TRBV10-3 | NA
TGTGCCAGTAGTCCCGGGACTCAAAACCCTTCCTACGAGCAGTACTTC | CASSPGTQNPSYEQYF | TRBJ2-7 | NA | TRBV19 | NA
TGCGCCAGCAGCCGGGAGGGGGGCTTGGATGAGCAGTTCTTC | CASSREGGLDEQFF | TRBJ2-1 | TRBD2 | TRBV10-1 | NA